This T cell receptor (beta chain) emerged from a study of low-dose radiotherapy and immunotherapy resistance in tumors. The wider study: Cohort 1 was treated with 0.5 Gy per fraction at 2-week intervals, amounting to 6.5 Gy overall.

Documented time point: after trial treatment. The treatment was: LDRT plus nivolumab, ipilimumab, low-dose cyclophosphamide and aspirin (RACIN trial). Every donor's regimen consisted of nivolumab, ipilimumab, aspirin, low-dose cyclophosphamide and low-dose radiotherapy. The patients who were eligible all carried advanced solid tumors that lacked tumor-infiltrating lymphocytes, meaning the tumors were TIL-negative. Covering alpha and beta chains, TRAV- and TRBV-specific primers were used for the first-strand cDNA. A constant-region primer paired with the V-primer adapter amplified TCRs over approximately 20 PCR cycles. Isolated mRNA underwent amplification by in vitro transcription. In TCRdb, the reads were re-called with MiXCR into one record per CDR3 protein. The sample yields tens of thousands of distinct CDR3 sequences, 20% to 25% seen once. This clonotype was recorded many times. This CDR3 comprises 13 residues. With 5 bases removed from V and 4 bases from J, the gap between germline ends came to 14 bases. The germline CDR1 and CDR2 sequences are GTSNPN and SVGIG (reference sequence).

This sample comprised PBMCs, obtained after low-dose radiotherapy plus immunotherapy. The rearrangement joins TRBV30 to TRBJ1-2; D gene uncertain. This TCR derives from a female donor with ovarian cancer. This chain's CDR3 is CAWQYTETYGYTF. CDR3 nucleotides: TGTGCCTGGCAATACACCGAGACCTATGGCTACACCTTC.